This TCR beta chain was captured in a study of cytomegalovirus exposure and HLA in healthy donors. In the study overall: Unique TCRs from HLA-typed donors, 65 million to 85 million of them, were held in an early data release. Study-wide results and caveats: Prior analysis indicated that the majority of TCR beta V segments exhibited productivity approximately 87% or approximately 30% of the time. A missense DCLRE1C variant was associated with V- and J-gene trimming of TCR beta chains in a later analysis, and an independent cohort replicated the association.

Healthy bone marrow donors made up the donor group. PCR amplification relied on 60 Vbeta primers (plus 13 Jbeta primers). Generated by immunoSEQ multiplex PCR, the TCRdb table keeps only in-frame clones and is missing some. The table lists approximately 180,000 clones, roughly 87% of them singletons. V was shortened by 4 bases and J by 1 base, with 12 bases between the two germline ends. This CDR3 comprises 15 residues. Looked up from germline, CDR1 is MNHNS and CDR2 is SASEGT. In the case of this clone: No antigen is known for it.

The receptor's source is a girl less than two years old in good health and CMV-seronegative. The sequencing sample was made of PBMCs. The J gene is TRBJ2-3, the V gene TRBV6-1, with D hard to call. As DNA, the CDR3 is TGTGCCAGCAGTGTCAGCAAGAGCGGCACAGATACGCAGTATTTT. Translating gives CASSVSKSGTDTQYF.